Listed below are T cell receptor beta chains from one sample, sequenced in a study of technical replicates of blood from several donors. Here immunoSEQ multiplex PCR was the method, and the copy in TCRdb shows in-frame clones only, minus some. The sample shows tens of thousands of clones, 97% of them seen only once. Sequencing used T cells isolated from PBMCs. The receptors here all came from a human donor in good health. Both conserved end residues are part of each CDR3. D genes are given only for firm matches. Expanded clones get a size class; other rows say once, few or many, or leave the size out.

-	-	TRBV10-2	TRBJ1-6	CASTGRADSPPHF	TGCGCCAGCACTGGGAGGGCGGACAGCCCCCCCCACTTT
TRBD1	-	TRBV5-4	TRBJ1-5	CASSLVPTGQYQPQHF	TGTGCCAGCAGCTTGGTTCCGACAGGGCAGTATCAGCCCCAGCATTTT
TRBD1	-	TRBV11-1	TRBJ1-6	CASSPSSTGDSPLHF	TGTGCCAGCAGCCCGTCCTCTACAGGGGATTCACCCCTCCACTTT
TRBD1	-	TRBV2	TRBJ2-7	CASSAAGQDYEQYF	TGTGCCAGCAGCGCGGCGGGACAGGACTACGAGCAGTACTTC
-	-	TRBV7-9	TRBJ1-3	CASSFGRGRDTIYF	TGTGCCAGCAGCTTCGGGAGGGGACGTGACACCATATATTTT
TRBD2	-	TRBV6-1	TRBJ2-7	CASSEAPAGVYEQYF	TGTGCCAGCAGTGAAGCTCCAGCGGGGGTTTACGAGCAGTACTTC
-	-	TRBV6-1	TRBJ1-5	CASSESQVLNQPQHF	TGTGCCAGCAGTGAATCACAGGTCCTGAATCAGCCCCAGCATTTT
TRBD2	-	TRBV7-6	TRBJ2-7	CASSYSLAGEYEQYF	TGTGCCAGCAGCTATTCACTAGCGGGGGAGTACGAGCAGTACTTC
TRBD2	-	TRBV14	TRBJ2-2	CASSQEGLAGAMSTGELFF	TGTGCCAGCAGCCAAGAAGGTCTAGCGGGAGCAATGAGCACCGGGGAGCTGTTTTTT
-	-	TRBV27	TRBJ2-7	CASSLMRTPFYEQYF	TGTGCCAGCAGTTTAATGAGGACACCCTTCTACGAGCAGTACTTC
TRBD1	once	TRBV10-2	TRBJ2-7	CASRPTGTGESGQYF	TGCGCCAGCAGACCTACCGGGACAGGGGAATCTGGGCAGTACTTC
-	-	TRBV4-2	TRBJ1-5	CASSQDSTGQPQHF	TGTGCCAGCAGCCAAGATTCTACCGGTCAGCCCCAGCATTTT
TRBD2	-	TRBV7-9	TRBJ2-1	CASSLLAGGPNATYNEQFF	TGTGCCAGCAGCTTATTGGCGGGAGGACCTAATGCCACCTACAATGAGCAGTTCTTC
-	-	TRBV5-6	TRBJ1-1	CASSLGWRKAEAFF	TGTGCCAGCAGCTTGGGGTGGAGGAAGGCTGAAGCTTTCTTT
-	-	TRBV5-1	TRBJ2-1	CASRQSTGSYNEQFF	TGCGCCAGCAGACAGAGCACAGGCTCCTACAATGAGCAGTTCTTC
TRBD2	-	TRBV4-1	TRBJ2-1	CASSAPGTRNNEQFF	TGCGCCAGCAGCGCCCCCGGGACTAGAAACAATGAGCAGTTCTTC
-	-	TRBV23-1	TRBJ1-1	CASRGQGEAFF	TGCGCCAGCAGGGGTCAGGGTGAAGCTTTCTTT
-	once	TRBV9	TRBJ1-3	CASSGGGGQTISGNTIYF	TGTGCCAGCAGCGGCGGGGGGGGACAAACAATCTCTGGAAACACCATATATTTT
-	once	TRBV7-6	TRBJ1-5	CASSDLGQPNQPQHF	TGTGCCAGCAGTGACCTTGGGCAGCCCAATCAGCCCCAGCATTTT
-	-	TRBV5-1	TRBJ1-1	CASSPPKRDTEAFF	TGCGCCAGCAGTCCCCCGAAACGAGACACTGAAGCTTTCTTT
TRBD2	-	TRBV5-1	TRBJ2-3	CASSLSSGDIVGSDTQYF	TGCGCCAGCAGCTTGTCTAGCGGGGACATAGTTGGTTCAGATACGCAGTATTTT
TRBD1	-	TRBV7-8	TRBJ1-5	CASSPSPLSDRVVQPQHF	TGTGCCAGCAGCCCCTCCCCATTATCGGACAGGGTAGTCCAGCCCCAGCATTTT
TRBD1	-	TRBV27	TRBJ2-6	CASSIYRGLDSGANVLTF	TGTGCCAGCAGCATTTACAGGGGGCTAGATTCTGGGGCCAACGTCCTGACTTTC
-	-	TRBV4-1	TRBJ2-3	CASSQDRWGRTDTQYF	TGCGCCAGCAGCCAAGATCGGTGGGGGCGGACAGATACGCAGTATTTT
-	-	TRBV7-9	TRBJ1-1	CASSFSDTEAFF	TGTGCCAGCAGCTTCTCGGACACTGAAGCTTTCTTT
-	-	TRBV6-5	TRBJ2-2	CASSYSTLTGELFF	TGTGCCAGCAGTTACTCAACTCTGACCGGGGAGCTGTTTTTT
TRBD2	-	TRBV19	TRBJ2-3	CASTEAGSTDTQYF	TGTGCCAGTACGGAAGCGGGGAGCACAGATACGCAGTATTTT
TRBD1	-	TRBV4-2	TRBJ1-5	CASSQVGQGPENSNQPQHF	TGTGCCAGCAGCCAAGTGGGACAGGGGCCAGAAAATAGCAATCAGCCCCAGCATTTT
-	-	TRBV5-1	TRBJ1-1	CASSLAGSPEAFF	TGCGCCAGCAGCTTGGCTGGCAGTCCCGAAGCTTTCTTT
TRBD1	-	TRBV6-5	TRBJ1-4	CASSPLGQGNEKLFF	TGTGCCAGCAGTCCCCTGGGACAGGGAAATGAAAAACTGTTTTTT
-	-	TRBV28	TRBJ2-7	CASRFTGTLYEQYF	TGTGCCAGCAGATTCACCGGGACACTCTACGAGCAGTACTTC
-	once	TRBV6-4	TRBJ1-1	CASSVDSNTEAFF	TGTGCCAGCAGTGTGGACAGCAACACTGAAGCTTTCTTT
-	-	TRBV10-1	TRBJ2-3	CASKSGSTDTQYF	TGCGCCTCGAAGAGCGGGAGCACAGATACGCAGTATTTT
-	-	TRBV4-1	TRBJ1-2	CASAGQAPGYGYTF	TGCGCCAGCGCTGGGCAGGCCCCTGGCTATGGCTACACCTTC
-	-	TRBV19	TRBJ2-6	CASSIVRGSRSGANVLTF	TGTGCCAGTAGTATAGTGCGGGGTTCCCGCTCTGGGGCCAACGTCCTGACTTTC
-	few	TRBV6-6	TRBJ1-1	CASSYSRNTEAFF	TGTGCCAGCAGTTACTCGCGAAACACTGAAGCTTTCTTT
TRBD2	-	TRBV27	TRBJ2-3	CASSPPGLATDTQYF	TGTGCCAGCAGTCCGCCGGGACTAGCGACAGATACGCAGTATTTT
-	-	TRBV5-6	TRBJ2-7	CASSLLGQTYEQYF	TGTGCCAGCAGCTTGTTAGGACAGACCTACGAGCAGTACTTC
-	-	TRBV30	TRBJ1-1	CAWSAGQSNTEAFF	TGTGCCTGGAGCGCCGGACAATCGAACACTGAAGCTTTCTTT
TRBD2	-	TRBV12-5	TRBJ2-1	CASGSMGLVSDEQFF	TGTGCTAGTGGTTCGATGGGACTAGTCAGCGATGAGCAGTTCTTC